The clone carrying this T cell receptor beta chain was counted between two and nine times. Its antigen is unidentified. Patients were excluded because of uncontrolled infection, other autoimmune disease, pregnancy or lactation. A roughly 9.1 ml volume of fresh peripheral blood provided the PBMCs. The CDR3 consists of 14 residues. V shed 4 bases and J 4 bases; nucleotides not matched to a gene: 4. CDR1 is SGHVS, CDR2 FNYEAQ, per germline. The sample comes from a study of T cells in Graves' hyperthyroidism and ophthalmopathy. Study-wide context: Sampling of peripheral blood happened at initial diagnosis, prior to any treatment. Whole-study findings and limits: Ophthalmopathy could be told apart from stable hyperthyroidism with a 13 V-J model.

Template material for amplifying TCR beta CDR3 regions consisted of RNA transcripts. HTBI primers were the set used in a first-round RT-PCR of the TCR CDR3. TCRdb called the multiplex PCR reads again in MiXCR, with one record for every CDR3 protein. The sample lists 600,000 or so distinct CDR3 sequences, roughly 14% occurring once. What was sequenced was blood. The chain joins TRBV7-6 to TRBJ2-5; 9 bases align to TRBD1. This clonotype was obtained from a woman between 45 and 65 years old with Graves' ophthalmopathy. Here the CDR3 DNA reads TGTGCCAGCAGCTCAGGGACAGGGTCAGAGACCCAGTACTTC. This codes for CASSSGTGSETQYF.